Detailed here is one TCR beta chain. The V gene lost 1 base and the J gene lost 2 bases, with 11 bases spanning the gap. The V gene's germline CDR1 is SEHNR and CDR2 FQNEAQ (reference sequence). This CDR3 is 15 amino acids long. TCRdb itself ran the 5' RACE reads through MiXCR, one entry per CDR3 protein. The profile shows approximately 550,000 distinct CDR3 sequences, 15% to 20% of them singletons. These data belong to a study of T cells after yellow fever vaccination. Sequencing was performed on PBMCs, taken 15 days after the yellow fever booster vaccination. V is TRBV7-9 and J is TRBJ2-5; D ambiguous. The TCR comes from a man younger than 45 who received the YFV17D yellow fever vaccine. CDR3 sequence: CASSLDGAAQETQYF. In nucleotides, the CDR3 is TGTGCCAGCAGCTTAGACGGCGCGGCTCAAGAGACCCAGTACTTC.